This record covers a single T cell receptor (beta chain). Its antigen remains unidentified. CDR1 and CDR2 from the germline V gene are MNHEY and SVGAGI. CDR3 length equals 15 residues. V dropped 6 bases and J dropped 2; count of bases not matched to a gene: 6. TCRdb's table, derived via immunoSEQ multiplex PCR, lists solely in-frame clones and lacks some. The sample carries about 79,000 clones, about 88% recorded once. If patients had autoimmune disease history or systemic immunosuppression, they were excluded. The sample originates from a study of OX40 agonist ivuxolimab in advanced cancers. For the study at large: Ivuxolimab, which is an agonistic anti-OX40 (CD134) antibody, was administered to the patients. The study, taken as a whole, reports: It was not determined which antigens were specifically recognized by the peripheral T cells that had undergone clonal expansion. CD4+ and CD8+ blood T cells expanded clonally by week 6 at 0.1 to 3.0 mg/kg.

Sample: CD4+ or CD8+ T cells sorted from blood, taken in a trial of the OX40 agonist ivuxolimab. The V gene is TRBV6-5, the J gene TRBJ2-3; 9 nucleotides line up with TRBD2. The clonotype originates from an adult with an advanced solid tumor such as melanoma, head and neck, liver or kidney cancer. The CDR3 loop reads CASRSAGGTTDTQYF. For the CDR3, the DNA is TGTGCCAGCAGGTCAGCGGGGGGCACCACAGATACGCAGTATTTT.